Sequencing of this TCR beta chain was carried out in a study of T cell responses to AZD1222 COVID-19 vaccine. CDR3 length equals 15 residues. Germline CDR1 is SGHTA and CDR2 is FQGNSA. V shed 1 base, J shed 6 bases, and the junction held 3 bases outside the gene matches. Generated by immunoSEQ multiplex PCR, the TCRdb table keeps only in-frame clones and is missing some. This sample has 80,000 to 90,000 clones, with 70% to 90% found just once. This clone was detected a few times. Its antigen is unknown. Regarding the study as a whole: It should be noted that donors were predominantly white British and more often female, and clonal diversity was possibly underestimated. After the peak T cell response, and only then, were repertoires sampled.

Sample: peripheral blood, taken on day 0 of MenACWY control vaccination. The J gene is TRBJ2-2, the V gene TRBV7-2; 9 nucleotides line up with TRBD2. This clonotype originated in an adult in good health. As DNA, the CDR3 is TGTGCCAGCAGCTTAGGACTAGCGGCTCCCGGGGAGCTGTTTTTT. Amino acids: CASSLGLAAPGELFF. The whole variable domain, filled in from reference TRBV7-2 and TRBJ2-2, reads GAGVSQSPSNKVTEKGKDVELRCDPISGHTALYWYRQSLGQGLEFLIYFQGNSAPDKSGLPSDRFSAERTGGSVSTLTIQRTQQEDSAVYLCASSLGLAAPGELFFGEGSRLTVL.